The present entry profiles one T cell receptor (beta chain) with its context. The antigen remains undetermined. Genomic DNA acted as the template from which TCR beta VDJ combination and CDR3 sequence profiling were carried out. MiXCR, applied by TCRdb to the reads, yields one record per CDR3 protein. This table holds about 210,000 distinct CDR3 sequences, over 55% found once. The CDR3 is 16 residues long. V was clipped by 2 bases and J by 1 base, with 14 bases between them. The V gene's germline CDR1 is SNHLY and CDR2 FYNNEI. This record belongs to a study of CD8+CD57+ T cells in acquired aplastic anemia. Overall study: Reads per healthy sample averaged about 10 million (CD4+) and under 12 million (CD8+). Study-wide findings and caveats: Patients and controls shared roughly 30 CD8+ CDR3 sequences, which appeared highly expressed in patients and within their immunodominant clones.

The receptor was derived from a human donor in good health. V gene TRBV2 combines with J gene TRBJ1-2, with D possibly TRBD1 on 5 matching bases. The sample was sorted CD4+, CD8+, or CD8+CD57+ T cells (not recorded which) from PBMCs. As DNA, the CDR3 is TGTGCCAGCAGTGAATGGGACGGATCCAATAACTATGGCTACACCTTC. Translated, it gives CASSEWDGSNNYGYTF.